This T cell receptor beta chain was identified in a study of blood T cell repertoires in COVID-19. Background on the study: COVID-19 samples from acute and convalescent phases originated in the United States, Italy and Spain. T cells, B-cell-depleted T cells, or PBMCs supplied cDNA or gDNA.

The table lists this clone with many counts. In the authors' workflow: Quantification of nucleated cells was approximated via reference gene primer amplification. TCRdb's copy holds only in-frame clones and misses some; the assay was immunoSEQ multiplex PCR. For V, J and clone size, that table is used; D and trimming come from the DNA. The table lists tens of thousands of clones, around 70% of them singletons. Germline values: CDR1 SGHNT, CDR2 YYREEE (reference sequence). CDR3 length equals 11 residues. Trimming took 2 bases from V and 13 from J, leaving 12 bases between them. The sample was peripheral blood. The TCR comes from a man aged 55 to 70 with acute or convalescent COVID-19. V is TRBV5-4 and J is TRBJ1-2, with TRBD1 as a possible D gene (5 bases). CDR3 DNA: TGTGCCAGCAGCTTATCCCAGGGCCTCACCTTC. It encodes CASSLSQGLTF.